The 10 T cell receptor beta chains below all came from one sample that was sequenced in a study of Graves' ophthalmopathy and Graves' hyperthyroidism. Amplification of TCR beta CDR3 regions used RNA transcripts. First-round RT-PCR relied on HTBI primers, and a second-round multiplex PCR came next. TCRdb re-analysed the multiplex PCR reads in MiXCR, keeping a single row per CDR3 protein. Of 600,000 to 700,000 distinct CDR3 sequences listed, 35% to 45% are singletons. The source material was peripheral blood. The receptors here all came from an adult man with Graves' ophthalmopathy.

This chain links TRBV10-3 with TRBJ1-2; D might be TRBD1 (5 bases). V was trimmed by 6 bases and J by 0 bases, leaving 14 bases between them. The CDR3 consists of 15 residues. Germline-derived CDR1 and CDR2 are ENHRY and SYGVKD. CDR3: CAISGTGYTNYGYTF. The CDR3 region has the DNA TGTGCCATCAGCGGGACCGGCTACACTAACTATGGCTACACCTTC.

This clonotype was detected ten times or more. The chain has TRBV6-4 and TRBJ1-1; TRBD1 aligns across 8 bases. Unmatched junction bases numbered 8, after V lost 4 bases and J lost 4 bases. Germline V lookup: CDR1 MRHNA, CDR2 SNTAGT. CDR3 length equals 15 residues. The CDR3 DNA follows: TGTGCCAGCAGTGCGGACAGGGTCGGTGTCACTGAAGCTTTCTTT. Residues: CASSADRVGVTEAFF.

Many counts were recorded for this clonotype. The chain couples TRBV20-1 to TRBJ1-3, with TRBD1 as a possible D gene (6 bases). CDR1 is DFQATT, CDR2 SNEGSKA, per germline (reference sequence). Trimming shortened V by 4 bases and J by 2 bases, and 12 bases separated the two germline ends. The CDR3 length is 14 residues. CDR3 bases: TGCAGTGCTAAGGCTGCAGGGGCTGGAAACACCATATATTTT. Amino acid sequence: CSAKAAGAGNTIYF.

For this clonotype: A read error may explain this, as a much larger clone is one base away. The rearrangement uses TRBV7-2 and TRBJ2-7; 7 nucleotides line up with TRBD1. V trimming: 5 bases; J trimming: 1 base; junction bases outside the gene matches: 8. CDR1 is SGHTA and CDR2 is FQGNSA in the germline V gene. CDR3 length: 15 amino acids. As DNA, the CDR3 is TGTGCCAGCAGCCTCAAGGGGGCTGGGTCCTACGAGCAGTACTTC. Its protein product is CASSLKGAGSYEQYF.

This clonotype has ten or more counts. The chain joins TRBV15 to TRBJ2-7; TRBD2 aligns across 7 bases. V trimming: 0 bases; J trimming: 5 bases; junction bases outside the gene matches: 7. Germline V gives CDR1 LNHNV, CDR2 YYDKDF (reference sequence). The CDR3 is 15 residues long. The CDR3 DNA reads as TGTGCCACCAGCAGAGAATGGACTAGAGATAACGAGCAGTACTTC. Amino acid sequence: CATSREWTRDNEQYF.

There are many counts of this clonotype. The CDR3 here is CATSGGAALNTGELFF. Here the CDR3 DNA reads TGTGCCACCAGTGGCGGGGCGGCACTGAACACCGGGGAGCTGTTTTTT. V usage is TRBV24-1 and J usage is TRBJ2-2; weak D call: TRBD2 (6 bases). Trimming left V 5 bases short and J 1 base short, with 13 bases between. The germline V gene has CDR1 KGHDR and CDR2 SFDVKD. CDR3 length: 16 residues.

This clonotype came up many times. CDR3 protein: CASSLRGSTGELFF. The CDR3, as DNA: TGTGCCAGCAGCTTACGGGGTAGCACCGGGGAGCTGTTTTTT. The gene calls are TRBV12-3 or TRBV12-4 and TRBJ2-2, with D possibly TRBD2 on 5 matching bases. Trimming removed 6 bases from V and 4 bases from J, with 12 bases in between. CDR3 length equals 14 residues.

As concerns this clonotype: The conserved phenylalanine or tryptophan normally closing the CDR3 is absent here, so this likely arose from a read error. Because the CDR3's place on the DNA is in doubt, the DNA is left out and the CDR3 is given as listed by TCRdb. The V and J genes are TRBV7-6 and TRBJ1-6. Germline CDR1 and CDR2: SGHVS and FNYEAQ. The CDR3 spans 11 amino acids, including both terminal residues. CDR3 loop: CASSLGPPPHQ.

V gene TRBV24-1 combines with J gene TRBJ1-1, with 9 bases identical to TRBD1. Trimming cost V 3 bases and J 4 bases; bases outside gene matches: 2. The length of the CDR3 is 14 residues. Germline-derived CDR1 and CDR2 are KGHDR and SFDVKD. The CDR3 spells CATSDRTGVTEAFF. For the CDR3, the DNA is TGTGCCACCAGTGATAGGACAGGGGTCACTGAAGCTTTCTTT.

Details on this clonotype: This may stem from a read error, because a much larger clone lies one nucleotide away. The DNA for the CDR3 is TGTGCCAGCAGCATAGGGGCGGTGTCCTACGAGCAGTACTTC. Its protein is CASSIGAVSYEQYF. The rearrangement uses TRBV7-2 and TRBJ2-7; the D gene is possibly TRBD1 (5 bases). Germline-derived CDR1 and CDR2 are SGHTA and FQGNSA. The CDR3 has 14 residues. V lost 5 bases to trimming and J lost 1 base, with 12 bases between them.